Below are 20 T cell receptor beta chains sequenced from a single sample in a study of T cell responses to AZD1222 COVID-19 vaccine. Profiling relied on immunoSEQ multiplex PCR, and the TCRdb table lists in-frame clones only, not all of them. The top ten hold 2.4% of the sample, which has about 120,000 clones, roughly nine tenths seen once. The input for sequencing was peripheral blood, taken on day 0 of AZD1222 vaccination. The receptors were gathered from an adult in good health.

The chain links TRBV19 to TRBJ2-3; tentative D call: TRBD1 (7 bases). Trimming stripped 5 bases from V and 1 base from J, with 16 bases between. Per the germline V gene, CDR1 is LNHDA and CDR2 is SQIVND (reference sequence). This CDR3 spans 16 amino acids. The CDR3 sequence is CASSPRPRGGTDTQYF. The CDR3 DNA follows: TGTGCCAGTAGTCCCCGACCCAGGGGGGGCACAGATACGCAGTATTTT.

This chain connects TRBV9 to TRBJ2-7; D is unclear. The V gene's germline CDR1 is SGDLS and CDR2 YYNGEE. CDR3 length: 16 amino acids. V was pared by 0 bases and J by 6 bases, with 19 bases between. Written as DNA, the CDR3 is TGTGCCAGCAGCGTAGGCTCCTCCTCCCGAATGATCGAGCAGTACTTC. As protein: CASSVGSSSRMIEQYF.

The chain is built from TRBV2 and TRBJ1-5; no reliable D call. Trimming shortened V by 7 bases and J by 7 bases, and 17 bases separated the two germline ends. CDR3 size: 14 residues. CDR1 SNHLY and CDR2 FYNNEI come from the germline V gene. The CDR3 region is CASTRIKEGQPQHF. The CDR3 DNA is TGTGCCAGCACTCGGATAAAAGAAGGACAGCCCCAGCATTTT.

The rearrangement joins TRBV19 to TRBJ1-5; TRBD1 aligns across 9 bases. Per the germline V gene, CDR1 is LNHDA and CDR2 is SQIVND (reference sequence). The CDR3 loop spans 14 amino acids. V was clipped by 4 bases and J by 6 bases; unmatched bases: 4. The CDR3 DNA is TGTGCCAGTAGTACAACAGGGGGCGGTCAGCCCCAGCATTTT. Translated, it gives CASSTTGGGQPQHF.

The rearrangement links TRBV7-8 to TRBJ1-5; weak D call: TRBD1 (5 bases). Germline assignment: CDR1 SGHVS and CDR2 FQNEAQ. The V end lost 2 bases, the J end lost 4 bases, and 15 bases lay between the germline ends. The CDR3 is made up of 16 amino acids. CDR3 coding DNA: TGTGCCAGCAGCTTACTCGGGACTCGAGGTAATCAGCCCCAGCATTTT. Residues: CASSLLGTRGNQPQHF.

This chain uses TRBV5-8 with TRBJ2-1; D call uncertain. Trimming removed 0 bases from V and 9 bases from J, with 10 bases in between. This CDR3 is 13 amino acids long. CDR1 SGHTS and CDR2 YDEGEE come from the germline V gene. The CDR3 spells CASSLDRASEQFF. The CDR3 region has the DNA TGTGCCAGCAGCTTGGATAGGGCTAGTGAGCAGTTCTTC. Supplemented by reference TRBV5-8 and TRBJ2-1, the full variable domain reads EAGVTQSPTHLIKTRGQQATLRCSPISGHTSVYWYQQALGLGLQFLLWYDEGEERNRGNFPPRFSGRQFPNYSSELNVNALELEDSALYLCASSLDRASEQFFGPGTRLTVL.

This chain's CDR3 is CASSHRDREYNEQYF. As DNA, the CDR3 is TGTGCCAGCAGCCACCGGGACCGGGAGTACAACGAGCAGTACTTC. The chain employs TRBV5-4 and TRBJ2-7, with D perhaps TRBD2 (6 bases). V lost 4 bases and J 5 bases, leaving 19 bases between the germline ends. This CDR3 is 15 amino acids long. From germline, CDR1 is SGHNT and CDR2 YYREEE (reference sequence).

This chain links TRBV10-2 with TRBJ2-2, with unresolved D. Germline assignment: CDR1 WSHSY and CDR2 SAAADI. V gave up 3 bases and J gave up 7 bases, with 9 bases separating them. This CDR3 region has 13 residues. The CDR3 is CASSELMGGELFF. CDR3 sequence (DNA): TGCGCCAGCAGTGAATTAATGGGCGGGGAGCTGTTTTTT.

V usage is TRBV19 and J usage is TRBJ1-5; D may be TRBD1 (5 bases). The V gene's germline CDR1 is LNHDA and CDR2 SQIVND (reference sequence). The CDR3 has 11 amino acids. V lost 5 bases and J 12 bases, leaving 11 bases between the germline ends. The CDR3 DNA sequence: TGTGCCAGTAGTTCTCAGGGCCTCCAGCATTTT. It encodes CASSSQGLQHF.

V usage is TRBV18 and J usage is TRBJ2-2; TRBD1 agrees at 9 bases. CDR1 KGHSH and CDR2 LQKENI come from the germline V gene. The CDR3 has 17 residues. V lost 3 bases to trimming and J lost 4 bases; unmatched junction nucleotides: 9. The CDR3 DNA reads TGTGCCAGCTCACCTGGACAGGGGAGATCCATCACCGGGGAGCTGTTTTTT. This sequence encodes CASSPGQGRSITGELFF.

In nucleotides, the CDR3 is TGTGCCAGTAGTATAGGATCCTCCGGGACAGGGTACTACAATGAGCAGTTCTTC. It specifies CASSIGSSGTGYYNEQFF. J is TRBJ2-1 and V is TRBV19; TRBD1 matches 9 bases. CDR1 LNHDA and CDR2 SQIVND come from the germline V gene (reference sequence). The CDR3 is 18 amino acids. V shed 1 base and J 3 bases; nucleotides not matched to a gene: 10.

This clone was observed once. The V and J genes are TRBV28 and TRBJ1-1, with D uncertain. This CDR3 comprises 11 residues. V was pared by 6 bases and J by 11 bases, with 13 bases between. Germline lookup yields CDR1 MDHEN and CDR2 SYDVKM. The CDR3 reads CASRRPGEAFF. The CDR3, as DNA: TGTGCCAGCAGACGCCCCGGAGAGGCTTTCTTT.

In nucleotides, the CDR3 is TGTGCCAGCAGCTGGGATTCCGGCTCCTACGAGCAGTACTTC. It is translated as CASSWDSGSYEQYF. The rearrangement joins TRBV5-4 to TRBJ2-7; D not certain. V lost 3 bases, J lost 0 bases, and 10 bases lay in between. The germline V gene has CDR1 SGHNT and CDR2 YYREEE (reference sequence). The CDR3 is made up of 14 amino acids.

J is TRBJ1-5 and V is TRBV6-5; D unclear. The CDR3 spans 13 residues. Germline V gene lookup returns CDR1 MNHEY and CDR2 SVGAGI. V was clipped by 6 bases and J by 8 bases, with 14 bases between them. CDR3 bases: TGTGCCAGCAGCCAAGGACCGCGGGAGCCCCAGCATTTT. Translating it yields CASSQGPREPQHF.

The genes are TRBV19 and TRBJ2-5; TRBD1 matches at 9 bases. V was clipped by 9 bases and J by 4 bases; unmatched bases: 6. Germline V gene data show CDR1 as LNHDA and CDR2 as SQIVND (reference sequence). The CDR3 spans 13 residues. The CDR3 spells CASRTGGRETQYF. The CDR3 DNA reads as TGTGCCAGCCGAACAGGGGGCCGAGAGACCCAGTACTTC.

The table lists this clone with a few counts. The J gene is TRBJ2-1, the V gene TRBV11-2; D tentatively reads TRBD1 or TRBD2 (5 bases each). Germline V gene sequence: CDR1 SGHAT, CDR2 FQNNGV. Trimming left V 5 bases short and J 2 bases short, with 13 bases between. The CDR3 is 15 amino acids. This CDR3 is CASSLGTLPYNEQFF. The CDR3 nucleotides are TGTGCCAGCAGCCTTGGGACGCTACCCTACAATGAGCAGTTCTTC.

The gene calls are TRBV5-1 and TRBJ1-2; unclear D gene. The CDR3 has 13 residues. Trimming took off 0 bases at V and 4 bases at J, with 7 bases between the two ends. The germline CDR1 and CDR2 sequences are SGHRS and YFSETQ. CDR3 in DNA: TGCGCCAGCAGCTTGGAGGGCGGCTATGGCTACACCTTC. It yields the protein CASSLEGGYGYTF.

The chain joins TRBV28 to TRBJ1-1; D is undetermined. From germline, CDR1 is MDHEN and CDR2 SYDVKM. The length of the CDR3 is 13 residues. V lost 11 bases and J lost 0, with 13 bases in between. CDR3 residues: CAVAGGMNTEAFF. The CDR3 DNA reads TGTGCCGTCGCTGGCGGAATGAACACTGAAGCTTTCTTT. Using reference TRBV28 and TRBJ1-1 for the parts outside the CDR3, the full variable domain is DVKVTQSSRYLVKRTGEKVFLECVQDMDHENMFWYRQDPGLGLRLIYFSYDVKMKEKGDIPEGYSVSREKKERFSLILESASTNQTSMYLCAVAGGMNTEAFFGQGTRLTVV.

This clone was detected a few times. This chain connects TRBV28 to TRBJ1-1; a possible D gene is TRBD1 (5 bases). Germline CDR1 reads MDHEN; CDR2 reads SYDVKM. Trimming removed 6 bases at V and 10 bases at J, with 15 bases between. CDR3 size: 12 residues. As DNA, the CDR3 is TGTGCCAGCAGGCTGTTGGGGGAGGCAGCTTTCTTT. This sequence encodes CASRLLGEAAFF.

This clone was seen just once. V gene TRBV6-5 combines with J gene TRBJ1-5; perhaps TRBD1 as D (5 bases). Trimming took 5 bases from V and 1 from J, leaving 9 bases between them. The CDR3 has 14 amino acids. The germline CDR1 and CDR2 sequences are MNHEY and SVGAGI. CDR3 sequence: CASSLGTSNQPQHF. The CDR3 DNA reads as TGTGCCAGCAGTCTAGGGACGAGCAATCAGCCCCAGCATTTT.